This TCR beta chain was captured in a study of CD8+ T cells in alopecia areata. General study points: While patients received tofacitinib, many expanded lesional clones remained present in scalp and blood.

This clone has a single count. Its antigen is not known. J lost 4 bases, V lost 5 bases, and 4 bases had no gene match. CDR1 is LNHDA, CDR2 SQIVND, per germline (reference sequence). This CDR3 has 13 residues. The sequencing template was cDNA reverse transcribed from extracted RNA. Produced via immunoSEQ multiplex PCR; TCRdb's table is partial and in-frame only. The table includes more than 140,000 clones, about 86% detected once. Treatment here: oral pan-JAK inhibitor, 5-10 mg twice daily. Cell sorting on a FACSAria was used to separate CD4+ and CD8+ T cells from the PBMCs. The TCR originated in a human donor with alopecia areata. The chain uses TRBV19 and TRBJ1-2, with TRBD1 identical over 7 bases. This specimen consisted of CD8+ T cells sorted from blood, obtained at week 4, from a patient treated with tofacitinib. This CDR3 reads CASSPGGSYGYTF. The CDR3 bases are TGTGCCAGTAGTCCAGGGGGAAGCTATGGCTACACCTTC.